Reported below is one TCR beta chain. The data were obtained in a study of blood T cell repertoires in COVID-19. Study in general: Acute and convalescent COVID-19 samples came from the United States, Italy and Spain. PBMCs, B-cell-depleted T cells, or T cells provided the cDNA or gDNA that made up the material.

Germline lookup yields CDR1 MDHEN and CDR2 SYDVKM. The junction had 3 bases not matched to a gene; V was cut back by 5 bases and J by 2 bases. The CDR3 has 14 amino acids. Study processing details: Amplification of reference gene primers provided the estimated nucleated cell counts. Clones were read by immunoSEQ multiplex PCR, and TCRdb kept only the in-frame ones, dropping some. V, J and clone size are taken as reported in that table, and D and trimming were inferred from the DNA itself. This sample carries about 100,000 clones, less than 85% of them seen once, and the ten largest clones take 15% to 20%.

The sequenced sample was peripheral blood. The chain combines TRBV28 with TRBJ1-3; TRBD1 matches at 7 bases. The sequence derives from an elderly woman with active or convalescent COVID-19. CDR3 in amino acids: CASSITGAGNTIYF. The CDR3 region has the DNA TGTGCCAGCAGTATCACAGGGGCTGGAAACACCATATATTTT. The full variable domain, its missing parts supplied by reference TRBV28 and TRBJ1-3, is DVKVTQSSRYLVKRTGEKVFLECVQDMDHENMFWYRQDPGLGLRLIYFSYDVKMKEKGDIPEGYSVSREKKERFSLILESASTNQTSMYLCASSITGAGNTIYFGEGSWLTVV.